This TCR beta chain appears in the sequencing data of a study of blood T cell repertoires in COVID-19. A Seattle source enrolled patients during active infection and followed them longitudinally. Deletions cut 3 bases from V and 2 bases from J, with 10 bases between. Germline loops: CDR1 MNHEY, CDR2 SMNVEV (reference sequence). There are 14 residues in the CDR3. The table came from immunoSEQ multiplex PCR; TCRdb's copy has only in-frame clones and leaves some out. The table includes some 190,000 clones, approximately 87% detected once. The sample comprised peripheral blood. This TCR was recovered from a person in their 70s with COVID-19, enrolled during active disease. The V gene is TRBV27, the J gene TRBJ2-5; TRBD1 is a possible D gene (6 bases). The CDR3 nucleotides are TGTGCCAGCAGTTTGGACAGCAAGCAAGAGACCCAGTACTTC. This codes for CASSLDSKQETQYF.